The table lists the clone carrying this T cell receptor (beta chain) with a few counts. What it binds is unknown. Sequenced with the Oncomine TCR Beta short-read assay was DNA taken from cultured CD4+ T cells. TCRdb redid the calling of the PCR reads with MiXCR, one entry per CDR3 protein. The sample records approximately 10,000 distinct CDR3 sequences, 58% being singletons. This sample was taken from a study of vaccination and CD4 T cells after COVID-19. Treatment reported: roughly 11-day PBMC culture with coronavirus spike peptide pools or control peptides (ViraFEST assay). Germline V gene sequence: CDR1 SGHVS, CDR2 FQNEAQ. The CDR3 is 17 residues long. The junction had 16 bases not matched to a gene; V was cut back by 5 bases and J by 6 bases.

This clonotype originated in a human donor who had recovered from COVID-19. The chain couples TRBV7-8 to TRBJ2-7, with 10 nucleotides matching TRBD1. The sequenced sample consisted of CD4+ T cells from blood, cultured in vitro. This chain's CDR3 is CASSIGQGVGGRLEQYF. In DNA form, the CDR3 reads TGTGCCAGCAGCATCGGACAGGGGGTAGGGGGGCGTCTCGAGCAGTACTTC.